The rows below give T cell receptor beta chains drawn from one sample of a study of blood T cell repertoires in COVID-19. Some clones are missing from TCRdb's copy, which holds only in-frame ones; the method was immunoSEQ multiplex PCR. Altogether 100,000 to 130,000 clones are present, about four fifths being singletons, with the ten largest covering around 4.2%. Material: peripheral blood. These receptors were obtained from a human donor in a cohort sampled during active COVID-19. The CDR3 runs from the conserved cysteine through the conserved F or W. D genes are given only for firm matches. Rows may omit the clone size; those that give it use once, few, many or a size class.

DNA: TGCGCCAGCAAGAGTAGCGGCACAGATACGCAGTATTTT
CDR3: CASKSSGTDTQYF
J: TRBJ2-3
V: TRBV10-2
D: .
size: .

DNA: TGTGCCACCAACTCCCTGGCCCGGGACAGGTACCAAGAGACCCAGTACTTC
CDR3: CATNSLARDRYQETQYF
J: TRBJ2-5
V: TRBV15
D: TRBD1
size: .

DNA: TGTGCCAGCAGCGCAGTGACAGGGGTGGCCGGGGAGCTGTTTTTT
CDR3: CASSAVTGVAGELFF
J: TRBJ2-2
V: TRBV9
D: TRBD1
size: .

DNA: TGCAGCGTCCAACTCGGCGGGGTCTTTACCTTC
CDR3: CSVQLGGVFTF
J: TRBJ1-2
V: TRBV29-1
D: .
size: .

DNA: TGTGCCAGCAGCCAAGAGTTGGGAGTTCTTCCCTTTGAGCAGTTCTTC
CDR3: CASSQELGVLPFEQFF
J: TRBJ2-1
V: TRBV4-2
D: .
size: once

DNA: TGTGCCAGCAGCTCCCCCGGGAGGGGTCTTTACGAGCAGTACTTC
CDR3: CASSSPGRGLYEQYF
J: TRBJ2-7
V: TRBV6-5
D: TRBD2
size: few

DNA: TGTGCCAGCAGCCCAGGACAGGCCCATCAGCCCCAGCATTTT
CDR3: CASSPGQAHQPQHF
J: TRBJ1-5
V: TRBV7-9
D: TRBD1
size: many

DNA: TGCGCCAGCAGCCAAGATCGGGACACCGGGGAGCTGTTTTTT
CDR3: CASSQDRDTGELFF
J: TRBJ2-2
V: TRBV4-1
D: .
size: few

DNA: TGTGCCTGGAAGCGGGAGATGACAGATACGCAGTATTTT
CDR3: CAWKREMTDTQYF
J: TRBJ2-3
V: TRBV30
D: TRBD2
size: .

DNA: TGTGCCTGGAGTGTACGCCGCGGGGGGCAGGGACAAGAGACCCAGTACTTC
CDR3: CAWSVRRGGQGQETQYF
J: TRBJ2-5
V: TRBV30
D: TRBD2
size: .

DNA: TGTGCCAGCAATCCTCAGGGAGGCAATGAGCAGTTCTTC
CDR3: CASNPQGGNEQFF
J: TRBJ2-1
V: TRBV6-6
D: .
size: .

DNA: TGTGCCAGCAGCGTAGAAGCGGGAACAGTAACAGATACGCAGTATTTT
CDR3: CASSVEAGTVTDTQYF
J: TRBJ2-3
V: TRBV9
D: TRBD2
size: .

DNA: TGTGCCAGCAGCCCCCTCTACAATGAGCAGTTCTTC
CDR3: CASSPLYNEQFF
J: TRBJ2-1
V: TRBV11-2
D: .
size: .

DNA: TGTGCCAGCAGCTTGATCAGCTCCTACGAGCAGTACTTC
CDR3: CASSLISSYEQYF
J: TRBJ2-7
V: TRBV5-4
D: .
size: .

DNA: TGTGCCAGCAGCCAAGTCCTTAGCGGGCGGCTATCCACAGATACGCAGTATTTT
CDR3: CASSQVLSGRLSTDTQYF
J: TRBJ2-3
V: TRBV14
D: TRBD2
size: few

DNA: TGCGCCAGCAGGCCTAGAGCGGGGTCTACAGGGGAGCAGTTCTTC
CDR3: CASRPRAGSTGEQFF
J: TRBJ2-1
V: TRBV5-1
D: .
size: .

DNA: TGTGCCAGCAGCTCGGTCCGCTACAATGAGCAGTTCTTC
CDR3: CASSSVRYNEQFF
J: TRBJ2-1
V: TRBV5-6
D: .
size: .